The next 3 T cell receptor beta chains were all read from a single sample in a study of T cells in Graves' hyperthyroidism and ophthalmopathy. Template material for amplifying TCR beta CDR3 regions consisted of RNA transcripts. TCR CDR3 underwent first-round RT-PCR with the HTBI primer set. One entry per CDR3 protein, called by TCRdb with MiXCR from the multiplex PCR reads. The data contain fewer than 450,000 distinct CDR3 sequences, about a sixth of them singletons. The sample was blood. The origin of the receptors is a woman in her 30s with Graves' hyperthyroidism that later progressed to Graves' ophthalmopathy.

This clonotype was seen at least ten times. CDR3 in DNA: TGTGCCAGCAGCCCTACGCCCGGACGCCGAGCTTTCTTT. Protein product: CASSPTPGRRAFF. V usage is TRBV6-1 and J usage is TRBJ1-1; D ambiguous. This CDR3 spans 13 amino acids. Germline V lookup: CDR1 MNHNS, CDR2 SASEGT. V lost 6 bases and J 10 bases, leaving 18 bases between the germline ends.

This clonotype has just a few counts. The genes are TRBV9 and TRBJ2-5; 10 bases are a match to TRBD2. The CDR3 extends over 17 amino acids. The germline CDR1 and CDR2 sequences are SGDLS and YYNGEE. V lost 0 bases and J lost 2; bases outside the gene matches: 7. As DNA, the CDR3 is TGTGCCAGCAGCGTAGGGCTAGCGGGAGTAGGACAAGAGACCCAGTACTTC. Translated, it gives CASSVGLAGVGQETQYF.

This clonotype came up a few times. This may stem from a read error, because a much larger clone lies one nucleotide away. The rearrangement joins TRBV20-1 to TRBJ2-5; TRBD1 might be the D (6 bases). CDR1 is DFQATT and CDR2 is SNEGSKA in the germline V gene (reference sequence). CDR3 length: 16 amino acids. Trimming pared 0 bases from V and 4 bases from J, leaving 18 bases between. The CDR3 spells CSARDGAAGDRETQYF. The CDR3 DNA reads TGCAGTGCTAGAGATGGGGCGGCAGGGGACCGAGAGACCCAGTACTTC.